Listed below are T cell receptor beta chains from one sample, sequenced in a study of cytomegalovirus exposure and HLA in healthy donors. Clones were read by immunoSEQ multiplex PCR, and TCRdb kept only the in-frame ones, dropping some. The repertoire holds more than 95,000 clones, with approximately 82% as singletons. The sequenced sample consisted of PBMCs. The receptors here all came from a man in his forties or fifties in good health and CMV-seropositive. Both conserved end residues are part of each CDR3. D genes are given only for firm matches. For some rows the clone size is stated as once, few or many, or as a class when expanded; others skip it.

CDR3	DNA	D	size	V	J
CASSYRGGETQYF	TGTGCCAGCAGCTATAGGGGTGGGGAGACCCAGTACTTC	NA	NA	TRBV5-5	TRBJ2-5
CASSLEQVGSPLHF	TGTGCCAGCAGCTTAGAACAGGTCGGTTCACCCCTCCACTTT	NA	NA	TRBV7-9	TRBJ1-6
CAIRGGRETQYF	TGTGCCATCCGGGGGGGGCGAGAGACCCAGTACTTC	TRBD2	few	TRBV6-4	TRBJ2-5
CASSVGQRLSGANVLTF	TGTGCCAGCAGCGTGGGACAGCGCCTCTCTGGGGCCAACGTCCTGACTTTC	TRBD1	NA	TRBV5-4	TRBJ2-6
CASSQDRMGRAGEPQHF	TGCGCCAGCAGCCAAGATCGCATGGGCAGGGCCGGCGAGCCCCAGCATTTT	NA	NA	TRBV4-1	TRBJ1-5
CASSLGQTFSGANVLTF	TGTGCCAGCAGCTTGGGACAGACCTTCTCTGGGGCCAACGTCCTGACTTTC	NA	NA	TRBV5-8	TRBJ2-6
CASSLGGTNYGYTF	TGTGCCAGCAGTTTGGGGGGGACTAACTATGGCTACACCTTC	NA	once	TRBV28	TRBJ1-2
CASSYRTGGLETQYF	TGTGCCAGCAGCTACCGGACAGGGGGTTTGGAGACCCAGTACTTC	TRBD1	NA	TRBV5-5	TRBJ2-5
CASGGQGPDGYTF	TGTGCCAGCGGAGGACAGGGACCTGATGGCTACACCTTC	TRBD1	NA	TRBV6-6	TRBJ1-2
CASSVDFLQGDSNQPQHF	TGTGCCAGCAGCGTAGATTTCTTACAGGGGGATAGCAATCAGCCCCAGCATTTT	TRBD1	NA	TRBV9	TRBJ1-5
CSVGTEGNEKLFF	TGCAGCGTTGGGACAGAGGGTAATGAAAAACTGTTTTTT	NA	few	TRBV29-1	TRBJ1-4
CAWSGGWGQGGNGYTF	TGTGCCTGGAGTGGGGGCTGGGGACAGGGGGGGAATGGCTACACCTTC	TRBD1	NA	TRBV30	TRBJ1-2
CASSSDCPVPYEQYF	TGTGCCAGCAGCTCGGACTGCCCGGTCCCCTACGAGCAGTACTTC	NA	NA	TRBV21-1	TRBJ2-7
CASSQGSGSSGTDTQYF	TGCGCCAGCAGCCAAGGTAGCGGGAGCTCGGGCACAGATACGCAGTATTTT	TRBD2	once	TRBV4-1	TRBJ2-3
CASINTLEGSSYEQYF	TGTGCCAGCATTAATACTCTGGAGGGGAGCTCCTACGAGCAGTACTTC	NA	NA	TRBV7-9	TRBJ2-7
CASSPRTSGGAGTQYF	TGTGCCAGCAGCCCCCGGACTAGCGGGGGGGCGGGTACGCAGTATTTT	TRBD2	NA	TRBV7-3	TRBJ2-3
CASSLLNSLQETQYF	TGTGCCAGCAGCTTGCTTAACAGTCTCCAAGAGACCCAGTACTTC	NA	few	TRBV5-5	TRBJ2-5
CASSTGFGPKNSQYF	TGTGCCAGCAGTACAGGATTTGGCCCCAAAAACAGTCAGTACTTC	NA	NA	TRBV6-5	TRBJ2-4
CASSAASGSEQYF	TGTGCCAGCAGCGCCGCTAGCGGGAGCGAGCAGTACTTC	TRBD2	NA	TRBV7-8	TRBJ2-7
CASSLPGGNYNEQFF	TGTGCCAGCAGCCTCCCCGGGGGGAACTACAATGAGCAGTTCTTC	TRBD2	NA	TRBV7-6	TRBJ2-1
CASSGPSGGLNEQFF	TGTGCCAGCAGCGGTCCTAGCGGGGGGCTCAATGAGCAGTTCTTC	TRBD2	NA	TRBV7-2	TRBJ2-1
CASSHRGRSSGANVLTF	TGTGCCAGCAGCCACAGGGGTCGATCCTCTGGGGCCAACGTCCTGACTTTC	TRBD1	NA	TRBV5-6	TRBJ2-6
CASSQDGGGQGRYYGYTF	TGCGCCAGCAGCCAAGATGGGGGGGGGCAGGGGCGCTACTATGGCTACACCTTC	NA	NA	TRBV4-1	TRBJ1-2
CASSPGLAGGKYEQYF	TGTGCCAGCAGCCCGGGACTAGCGGGGGGAAAGTACGAGCAGTACTTC	TRBD2	NA	TRBV5-4	TRBJ2-7
CASLGTGLAGGVGTDTQYF	TGTGCCAGCCTGGGAACGGGACTAGCGGGGGGGGTTGGCACAGATACGCAGTATTTT	TRBD2	once	TRBV2	TRBJ2-3
CASSSLQGINSGNTIYF	TGTGCCAGCAGCTCCCTACAGGGAATTAACTCTGGAAACACCATATATTTT	NA	NA	TRBV14	TRBJ1-3
CASSLVDEQYF	TGTGCCAGCAGCTTAGTAGACGAGCAGTACTTC	NA	NA	TRBV7-2	TRBJ2-7
CASSLAQREGLEEFF	TGTGCCAGCAGCTTAGCCCAGCGGGAGGGCCTGGAAGAGTTCTTC	TRBD2	NA	TRBV7-8	TRBJ2-1
CASSPLTSGKDTQYF	TGTGCCAGCAGCCCGCTGACTAGCGGGAAAGATACGCAGTATTTT	TRBD2	once	TRBV6-5	TRBJ2-3
CASSLGLAALKNSQYF	TGTGCCAGCAGCTTAGGGCTAGCGGCCCTCAAAAACAGTCAGTACTTC	TRBD2	NA	TRBV11-3	TRBJ2-4